The clone carrying this T cell receptor (beta chain) was observed once. Authors' analysis steps: The authors estimated nucleated cell counts from reference gene primer amplification. Only in-frame clones appear in the TCRdb table, and some are missing; sequencing was by immunoSEQ multiplex PCR. The V and J calls and clone size are taken from that table; D and trimming were inferred from the DNA. This sample has 200,000 to 300,000 clones, with about 80% found just once. V was clipped by 7 bases and J by 2 bases, with 11 bases between them. This CDR3 contains 13 residues. CDR1 is ENHRY, CDR2 SYGVKD, per germline. This sample is drawn from a study of blood T cell repertoires in COVID-19. In the study overall: COVID-19 samples from acute and convalescent phases originated in the United States, Italy and Spain. Sources were T cells, B-cell-depleted T cells, or PBMCs; the material itself was cDNA or gDNA.

The genes are TRBV10-3 and TRBJ1-1; weak D call: TRBD1 (6 bases). The sequence was collected from a young man who had recovered from COVID-19. Sequencing used peripheral blood. The CDR3 nucleotides are TGTGCCATCAAATTGGGACAAAACACTGAAGCTTTCTTT. It yields the protein CAIKLGQNTEAFF.